These T cell receptor beta chains were read from a single sample in a study of shared clonotypes between healthy human individuals. The method was immunoSEQ multiplex PCR; TCRdb's version includes in-frame clones alone and lacks a portion of them. The sample contains millions of clones, 85% to 95% of which appear only once. Sequenced material: naive CD4+ T cells sorted from blood. The source is a man aged 18 to 29 in good health. CDR3s include the opening cysteine and the closing phenylalanine or tryptophan. The order of the fields is clone size, J gene, V gene, D gene, CDR3 protein, CDR3 DNA. D genes are given only for firm matches. Size is omitted from some rows. Given values are once, few, many or a class for expanded clones.

.	TRBJ2-2	TRBV7-2	TRBD2	CASSLRVGGRASTGELFF	TGTGCCAGCAGCTTAAGAGTCGGCGGGAGGGCCAGTACCGGGGAGCTGTTTTTT
.	TRBJ2-1	TRBV7-8	.	CASSSPMGGNSYNEQFF	TGTGCCAGCAGCTCCCCCATGGGCGGGAACTCCTACAATGAGCAGTTCTTC
.	TRBJ2-3	TRBV5-1	.	CASSLGSGALTDTQYF	TGCGCCAGCAGCTTGGGATCGGGGGCCCTCACAGATACGCAGTATTTT
.	TRBJ2-5	TRBV2	.	CASSVQGGQETQYF	TGTGCCAGCAGTGTACAGGGAGGGCAAGAGACCCAGTACTTC
.	TRBJ2-7	TRBV5-6	.	CASSWGQDYEQYF	TGTGCCAGCAGCTGGGGACAAGACTACGAGCAGTACTTC
once	TRBJ2-3	TRBV4-2	TRBD2	CASSLRLAGGTDTQYF	TGTGCCAGCAGCCTCCGACTAGCGGGGGGAACAGATACGCAGTATTTT
.	TRBJ1-4	TRBV10-3	.	CAISELTNEKLFF	TGTGCCATCAGTGAGTTGACCAATGAAAAACTGTTTTTT
.	TRBJ2-5	TRBV25-1	.	CASSEGQGGVPETQYF	TGTGCCAGCAGTGAAGGGCAGGGCGGCGTGCCGGAGACCCAGTACTTC
.	TRBJ2-1	TRBV11-2	TRBD1	CASSLQGVSYNEQFF	TGTGCCAGCAGCTTACAGGGGGTATCCTACAATGAGCAGTTCTTC
.	TRBJ2-5	TRBV9	TRBD2	CASSATSGGQETQYF	TGTGCCAGCAGCGCCACTAGCGGGGGACAAGAGACCCAGTACTTC
.	TRBJ1-5	TRBV7-2	TRBD1	CASSLGAGGRQPQHF	TGTGCCAGCAGCTTGGGGGCAGGGGGCCGTCAGCCCCAGCATTTT
.	TRBJ1-2	TRBV5-1	TRBD1	CASSIGTELYGYTF	TGCGCCAGCAGCATCGGGACAGAGCTATATGGCTACACCTTC
.	TRBJ1-3	TRBV11-2	.	CASSRGAFSGNTIYF	TGTGCCAGCAGCCGGGGGGCATTCTCGGGAAACACCATATATTTT
once	TRBJ1-5	TRBV7-6	.	CASSCLSSCLRNHSNQPQHF	TGTGCCAGCAGCTGCCTATCCTCATGTCTTCGGAACCATAGCAATCAGCCCCAGCATTTT
.	TRBJ2-2	TRBV19	.	CASGRGRGELFF	TGTGCCAGTGGAAGGGGAAGGGGGGAGCTGTTTTTT
.	TRBJ1-4	TRBV30	TRBD1	CAWSVRDREDATNEKLFF	TGTGCCTGGAGTGTACGGGACAGGGAGGATGCAACTAATGAAAAACTGTTTTTT
.	TRBJ1-5	TRBV7-2	.	CASSPMLVAQPQHF	TGTGCCAGCAGCCCCATGCTGGTGGCTCAGCCCCAGCATTTT
.	TRBJ2-5	TRBV9	.	CASSVDSRETQYF	TGTGCCAGCAGCGTAGACAGTCGGGAGACCCAGTACTTC
.	TRBJ2-2	TRBV2	.	CASSGQLTGELFF	TGTGCCAGCAGCGGACAGCTCACCGGGGAGCTGTTTTTT
.	TRBJ2-7	TRBV10-2	.	CAGSEQANEQYF	TGCGCCGGCAGTGAACAGGCCAACGAGCAGTACTTC
.	TRBJ1-3	TRBV15	.	CATRNHSSGNTIYF	TGTGCCACCAGGAATCATAGCTCTGGAAACACCATATATTTT
.	TRBJ1-6	TRBV9	.	CASSVGWSDSPLHF	TGTGCCAGCAGCGTAGGGTGGTCAGATTCACCCCTCCACTTT
.	TRBJ2-7	TRBV11-2	TRBD1	CASSPSGQGTYEQYF	TGTGCCAGCAGCCCATCGGGACAGGGAACCTACGAGCAGTACTTC
many	TRBJ1-2	TRBV4-1	.	CASSLSAGHFYGYTF	TGCGCCAGCAGCCTGAGTGCGGGACACTTCTATGGCTACACCTTC
.	TRBJ2-5	TRBV7-2	.	CASSFFTTGETQYF	TGTGCCAGCAGCTTTTTCACCACGGGGGAGACCCAGTACTTC
.	TRBJ1-6	TRBV5-1	.	CASRGGADYNSPLHF	TGCGCCAGCCGTGGGGGGGCCGATTATAATTCACCCCTCCACTTT
few	TRBJ1-5	TRBV2	.	CASSGQASNQPQHF	TGTGCCAGCAGTGGACAGGCTAGCAATCAGCCCCAGCATTTT
.	TRBJ2-2	TRBV2	TRBD2	CASSEARGVTGELFF	TGTGCCAGCAGTGAAGCGCGGGGGGTGACCGGGGAGCTGTTTTTT
.	TRBJ2-1	TRBV5-4	.	CASSPRGGGYNEQFF	TGTGCCAGCAGCCCCAGGGGGGGCGGCTACAATGAGCAGTTCTTC
once	TRBJ2-7	TRBV19	TRBD2	CASSIGLNSGGIYEQYF	TGTGCCAGTAGTATAGGCCTCAATAGCGGGGGGATTTACGAGCAGTACTTC
.	TRBJ2-5	TRBV27	TRBD1	CASSSPYRDRKETQYF	TGTGCCAGCAGTTCCCCCTACCGGGACAGAAAAGAGACCCAGTACTTC
.	TRBJ1-5	TRBV2	.	CATQRDSNQPQHF	TGTGCCACCCAACGAGATAGCAATCAGCCCCAGCATTTT
.	TRBJ2-3	TRBV10-2	TRBD2	CASGPGLRVGDTQYF	TGCGCCAGCGGGCCGGGACTAAGAGTAGGGGATACGCAGTATTTT
.	TRBJ2-5	TRBV21-1	.	CASSTPGPTQETQYF	TGTGCCAGCAGCACCCCCGGACCGACACAAGAGACCCAGTACTTC
.	TRBJ2-7	TRBV4-1	.	CASSQDSGLRVTNYEQYF	TGCGCCAGCAGCCAAGACTCGGGACTCCGAGTCACCAACTACGAGCAGTACTTC
.	TRBJ2-2	TRBV5-6	TRBD2	CASRFAGGGELFF	TGTGCCAGCAGATTCGCGGGAGGCGGGGAGCTGTTTTTT
.	TRBJ2-3	TRBV9	TRBD2	CASSAPRVAGTSGLSTQYF	TGTGCCAGCAGCGCCCCCAGGGTTGCCGGGACTAGCGGTCTCTCAACGCAGTATTTT
.	TRBJ1-6	TRBV19	TRBD1	CASSTPQGAGYSPLHF	TGTGCCAGTAGTACACCACAGGGGGCAGGTTACTCACCCCTCCACTTT
.	TRBJ1-2	TRBV29-1	TRBD1	CSAWDSPNYGYTF	TGCAGCGCATGGGACAGCCCTAACTATGGCTACACCTTC
.	TRBJ1-1	TRBV11-2	.	CASSLGKREGEAFF	TGTGCCAGCAGCTTAGGAAAGAGGGAGGGTGAAGCTTTCTTT
.	TRBJ2-1	TRBV7-9	TRBD2	CASSPRGLAGTYNEQFF	TGTGCCAGCAGCCCACGCGGACTAGCGGGGACTTACAATGAGCAGTTCTTC
.	TRBJ1-2	TRBV6-1	TRBD1	CASSGGPGARGDGYTF	TGTGCCAGCAGTGGAGGCCCCGGAGCCAGGGGGGATGGCTACACCTTC
.	TRBJ2-2	TRBV5-1	.	CASSSSGRLRRGELFF	TGCGCCAGCAGCAGCTCCGGGCGACTGAGGCGCGGGGAGCTGTTTTTT
.	TRBJ2-7	TRBV6-5	.	CASSRGYSEQYF	TGTGCCAGCAGCCGTGGGTATTCCGAGCAGTACTTC
.	TRBJ2-7	TRBV4-1	.	CASSQGAFGSEQYF	TGCGCCAGCAGCCAGGGCGCATTCGGTAGCGAGCAGTACTTC
.	TRBJ2-1	TRBV5-6	.	CASSLRGNSYNEQFF	TGTGCCAGCAGCTTGAGAGGGAACTCCTACAATGAGCAGTTCTTC